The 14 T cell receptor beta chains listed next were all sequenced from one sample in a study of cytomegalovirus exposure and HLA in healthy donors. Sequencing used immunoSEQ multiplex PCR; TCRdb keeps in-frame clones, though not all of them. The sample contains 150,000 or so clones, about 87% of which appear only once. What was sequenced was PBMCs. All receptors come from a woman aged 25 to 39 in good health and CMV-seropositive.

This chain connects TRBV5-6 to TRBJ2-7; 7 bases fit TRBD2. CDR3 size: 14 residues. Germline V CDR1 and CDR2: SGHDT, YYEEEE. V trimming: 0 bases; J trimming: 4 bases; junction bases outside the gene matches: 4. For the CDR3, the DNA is TGTGCCAGCAGCTTGGCTGGGGGGGAGTACGAGCAGTACTTC. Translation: CASSLAGGEYEQYF.

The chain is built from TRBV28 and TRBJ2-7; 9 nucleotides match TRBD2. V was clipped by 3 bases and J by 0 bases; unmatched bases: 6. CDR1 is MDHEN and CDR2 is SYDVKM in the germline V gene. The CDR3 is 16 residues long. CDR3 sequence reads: CASSFLLAGTSYEQYF. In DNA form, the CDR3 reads TGTGCCAGCAGTTTTCTCCTAGCGGGGACCTCCTACGAGCAGTACTTC.

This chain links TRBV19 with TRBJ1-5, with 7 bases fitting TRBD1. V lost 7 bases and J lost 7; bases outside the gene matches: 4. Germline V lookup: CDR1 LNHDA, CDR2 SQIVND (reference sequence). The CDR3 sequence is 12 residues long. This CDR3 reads CASMEQGQPQHF. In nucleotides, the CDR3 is TGTGCCAGTATGGAACAGGGGCAGCCCCAGCATTTT.

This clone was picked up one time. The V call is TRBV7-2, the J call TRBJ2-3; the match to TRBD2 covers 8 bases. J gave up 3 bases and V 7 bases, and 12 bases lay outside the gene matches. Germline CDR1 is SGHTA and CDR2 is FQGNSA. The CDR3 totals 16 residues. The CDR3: CASNPRFSGVTDTQYF. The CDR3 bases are TGTGCCAGCAACCCACGCTTTAGCGGGGTGACAGATACGCAGTATTTT.

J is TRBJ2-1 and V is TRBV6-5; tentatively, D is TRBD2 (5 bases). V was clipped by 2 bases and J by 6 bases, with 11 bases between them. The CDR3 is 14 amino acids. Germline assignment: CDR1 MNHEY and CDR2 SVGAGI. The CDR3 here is CASSYRGRVNEQFF. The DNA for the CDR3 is TGTGCCAGCAGTTACCGCGGGCGCGTCAATGAGCAGTTCTTC.

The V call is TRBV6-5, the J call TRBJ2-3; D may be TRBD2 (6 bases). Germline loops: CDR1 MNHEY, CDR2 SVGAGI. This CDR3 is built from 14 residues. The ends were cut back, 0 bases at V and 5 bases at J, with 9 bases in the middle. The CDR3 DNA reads TGTGCCAGCAGTTACTCGACTAGGCGAGATACGCAGTATTTT. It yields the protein CASSYSTRRDTQYF.

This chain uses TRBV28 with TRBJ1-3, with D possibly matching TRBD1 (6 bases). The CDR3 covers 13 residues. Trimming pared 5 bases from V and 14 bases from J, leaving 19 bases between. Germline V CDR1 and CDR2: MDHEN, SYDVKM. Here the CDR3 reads CASSPRGGMGLYF. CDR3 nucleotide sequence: TGTGCCAGCAGTCCCCGTGGGGGCATGGGTCTATATTTT.

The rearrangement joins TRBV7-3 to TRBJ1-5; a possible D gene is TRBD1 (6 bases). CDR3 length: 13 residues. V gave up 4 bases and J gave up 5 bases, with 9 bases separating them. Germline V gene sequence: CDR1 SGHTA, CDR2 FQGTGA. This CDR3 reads CASSSGAYQPQHF. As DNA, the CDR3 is TGTGCCAGCAGCTCAGGGGCGTATCAGCCCCAGCATTTT.

The CDR3 loop reads CASTPGSLDSPLHF. Written as DNA, the CDR3 is TGTGCCAGCACCCCCGGCAGCCTAGACTCACCCCTCCACTTT. This chain links TRBV5-6 with TRBJ1-6; D remains ambiguous. V was clipped by 6 bases and J by 10 bases, with 17 bases between them. Germline CDR1 and CDR2: SGHDT and YYEEEE. The CDR3 extends over 14 amino acids.

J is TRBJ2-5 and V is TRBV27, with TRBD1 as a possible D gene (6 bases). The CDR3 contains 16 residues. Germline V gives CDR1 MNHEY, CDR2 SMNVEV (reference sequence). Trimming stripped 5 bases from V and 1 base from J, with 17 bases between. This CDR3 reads CASSLRDTGRQETQYF. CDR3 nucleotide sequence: TGTGCCAGCAGTCTCCGGGACACCGGCCGCCAAGAGACCCAGTACTTC.

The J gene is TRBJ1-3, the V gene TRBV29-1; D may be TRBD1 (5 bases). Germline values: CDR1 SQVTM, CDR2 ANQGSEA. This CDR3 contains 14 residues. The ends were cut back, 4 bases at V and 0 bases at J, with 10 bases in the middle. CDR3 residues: CSVGGGTSGNTIYF. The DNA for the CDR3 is TGCAGCGTTGGGGGGGGGACCTCTGGAAACACCATATATTTT.

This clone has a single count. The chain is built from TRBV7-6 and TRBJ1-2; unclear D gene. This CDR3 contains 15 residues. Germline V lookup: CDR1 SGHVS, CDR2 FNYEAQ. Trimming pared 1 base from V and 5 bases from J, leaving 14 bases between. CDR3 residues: CASSLDPGIGYGYTF. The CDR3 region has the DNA TGTGCCAGCAGCTTAGATCCGGGAATAGGGTATGGCTACACCTTC.

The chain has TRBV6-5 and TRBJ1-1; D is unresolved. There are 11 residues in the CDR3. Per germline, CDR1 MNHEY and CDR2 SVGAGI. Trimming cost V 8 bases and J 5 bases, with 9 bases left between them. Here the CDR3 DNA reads TGTGCCAGCGGGTTGGAGACTGAAGCTTTCTTT. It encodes CASGLETEAFF.

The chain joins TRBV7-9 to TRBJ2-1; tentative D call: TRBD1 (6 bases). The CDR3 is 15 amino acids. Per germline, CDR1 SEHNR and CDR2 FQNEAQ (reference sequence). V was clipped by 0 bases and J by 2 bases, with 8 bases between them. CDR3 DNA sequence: TGTGCCAGCAGCTTAGCGCAGGGGACCTACAATGAGCAGTTCTTC. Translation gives CASSLAQGTYNEQFF.